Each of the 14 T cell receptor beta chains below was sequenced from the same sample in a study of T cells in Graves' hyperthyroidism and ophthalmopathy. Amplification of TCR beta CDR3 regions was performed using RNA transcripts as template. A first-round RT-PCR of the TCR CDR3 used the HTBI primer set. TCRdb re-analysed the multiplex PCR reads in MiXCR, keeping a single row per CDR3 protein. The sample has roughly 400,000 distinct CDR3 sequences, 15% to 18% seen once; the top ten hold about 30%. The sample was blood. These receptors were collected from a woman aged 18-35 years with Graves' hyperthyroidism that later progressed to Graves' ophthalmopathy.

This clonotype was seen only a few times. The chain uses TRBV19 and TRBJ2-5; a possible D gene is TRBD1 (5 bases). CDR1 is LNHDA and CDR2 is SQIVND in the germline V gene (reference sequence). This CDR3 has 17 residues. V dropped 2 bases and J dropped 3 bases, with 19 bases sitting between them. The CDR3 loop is CASSIFPPGHEEETQYF. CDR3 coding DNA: TGTGCCAGTAGTATATTTCCCCCAGGACATGAGGAAGAGACCCAGTACTTC.

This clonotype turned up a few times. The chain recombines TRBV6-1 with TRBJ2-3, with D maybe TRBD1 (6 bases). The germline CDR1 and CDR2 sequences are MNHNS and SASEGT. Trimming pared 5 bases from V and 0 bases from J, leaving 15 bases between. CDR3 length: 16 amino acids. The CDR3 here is CASSKTGISSTDTQYF. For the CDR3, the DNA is TGTGCCAGCAGTAAAACAGGGATCTCGAGCACAGATACGCAGTATTTT.

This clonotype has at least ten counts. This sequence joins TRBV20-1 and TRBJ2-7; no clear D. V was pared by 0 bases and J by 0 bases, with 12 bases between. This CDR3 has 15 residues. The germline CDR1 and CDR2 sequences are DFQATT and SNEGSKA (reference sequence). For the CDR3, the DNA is TGCAGTGCTAGAGATTTGGGCGGTAGCTCCTACGAGCAGTACTTC. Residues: CSARDLGGSSYEQYF.

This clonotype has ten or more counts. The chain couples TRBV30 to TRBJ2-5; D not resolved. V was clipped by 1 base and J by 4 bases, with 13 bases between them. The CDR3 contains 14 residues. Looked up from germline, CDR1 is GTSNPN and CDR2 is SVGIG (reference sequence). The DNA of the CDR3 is TGTGCCTGGAGTGCTATCGCAAGTGGAGAGACCCAGTACTTC. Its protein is CAWSAIASGETQYF.

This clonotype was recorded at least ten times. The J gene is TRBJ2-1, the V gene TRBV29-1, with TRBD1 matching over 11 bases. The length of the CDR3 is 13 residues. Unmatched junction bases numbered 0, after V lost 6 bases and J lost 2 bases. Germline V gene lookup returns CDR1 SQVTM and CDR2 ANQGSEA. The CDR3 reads CSVGQGAYNEQFF. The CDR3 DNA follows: TGCAGCGTGGGACAGGGGGCCTACAATGAGCAGTTCTTC.

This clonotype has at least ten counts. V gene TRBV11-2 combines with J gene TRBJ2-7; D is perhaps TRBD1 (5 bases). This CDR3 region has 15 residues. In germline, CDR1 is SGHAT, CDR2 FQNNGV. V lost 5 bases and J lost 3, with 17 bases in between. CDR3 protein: CASSTRQYGGYEQYF. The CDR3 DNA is TGTGCCAGCAGCACCCGACAGTATGGCGGCTACGAGCAGTACTTC.

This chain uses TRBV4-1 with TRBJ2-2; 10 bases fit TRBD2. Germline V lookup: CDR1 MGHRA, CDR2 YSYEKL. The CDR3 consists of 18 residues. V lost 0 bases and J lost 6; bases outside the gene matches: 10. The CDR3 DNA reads TGCGCCAGCAGCCAAGAGACGGTAGCGGGAGGAGGGGCCGGGGAGCTGTTTTTT. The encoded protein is CASSQETVAGGGAGELFF.

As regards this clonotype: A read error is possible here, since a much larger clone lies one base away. The CDR3 nucleotides read TGCGCCAGCAGCCAAGAGTCCTCCTGGCGCGAGCAGTTCTTC. Translating it yields CASSQESSWREQFF. The chain links TRBV4-3 to TRBJ2-1; D is unresolved. CDR3 length: 14 amino acids. V lost 0 bases, J lost 10 bases, and 13 bases lay in between. Germline V gives CDR1 LGHNA, CDR2 YSLEER.

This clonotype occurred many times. CDR3 DNA: TGTGCCAGCAGTTTGTCCGGAGCCACTGGTGGCTACACCTTC. The encoded protein is CASSLSGATGGYTF. The chain recombines TRBV12-3 or TRBV12-4 with TRBJ1-2, with D unclear. Trimming removed 3 bases from V and 7 bases from J, with 15 bases in between. The CDR3 contains 14 residues.

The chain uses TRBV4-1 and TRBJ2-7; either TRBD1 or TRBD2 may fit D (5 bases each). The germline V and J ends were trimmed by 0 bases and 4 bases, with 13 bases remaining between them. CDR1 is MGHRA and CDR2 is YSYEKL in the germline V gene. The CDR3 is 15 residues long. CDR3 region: CASSQERRRTYEQYF. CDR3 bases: TGCGCCAGCAGCCAAGAAAGGAGGAGGACATACGAGCAGTACTTC.

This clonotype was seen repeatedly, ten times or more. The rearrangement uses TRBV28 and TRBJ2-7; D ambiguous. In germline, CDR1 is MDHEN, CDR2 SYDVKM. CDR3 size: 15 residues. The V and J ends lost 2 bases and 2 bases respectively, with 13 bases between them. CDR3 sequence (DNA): TGTGCCAGCAGTTTAGGGGTGAGACGGCCCTACGAGCAGTACTTC. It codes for CASSLGVRRPYEQYF.

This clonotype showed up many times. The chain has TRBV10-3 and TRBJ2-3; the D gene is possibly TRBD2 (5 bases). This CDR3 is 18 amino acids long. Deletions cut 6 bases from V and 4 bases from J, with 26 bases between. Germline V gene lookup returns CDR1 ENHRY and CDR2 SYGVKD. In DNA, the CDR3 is TGTGCCATCAGCCCCATTCCAGCGGTCAGAGTCGGTGCAGATACGCAGTATTTT. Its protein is CAISPIPAVRVGADTQYF.

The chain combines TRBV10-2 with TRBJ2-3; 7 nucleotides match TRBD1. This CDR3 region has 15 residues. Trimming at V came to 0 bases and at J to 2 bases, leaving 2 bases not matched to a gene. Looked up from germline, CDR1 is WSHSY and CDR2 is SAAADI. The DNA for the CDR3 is TGCGCCAGCAGTGAGTCGCAGGGGGACACAGATACGCAGTATTTT. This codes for CASSESQGDTDTQYF.

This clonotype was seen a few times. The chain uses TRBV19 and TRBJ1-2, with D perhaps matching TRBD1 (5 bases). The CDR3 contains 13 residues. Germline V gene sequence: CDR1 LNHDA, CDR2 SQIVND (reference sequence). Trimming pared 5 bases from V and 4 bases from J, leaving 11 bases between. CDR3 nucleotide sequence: TGTGCCAGTAGTGGGGACGGATTCTATGGCTACACCTTC. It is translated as CASSGDGFYGYTF.